These T cell receptor beta chains were read from a single sample in a study of blood T cell repertoires in COVID-19. Data came from immunoSEQ multiplex PCR; TCRdb stores just in-frame clones and leaves some out. This table has more than 65,000 clones, around 88% appearing once. The sample taken for sequencing was peripheral blood. The origin of the receptors is a man between 60 and 75 years old with acute or convalescent COVID-19. Both conserved end residues are part of each CDR3. A D gene is named only where the DNA matches it firmly. Clone size appears in some rows only: once, few, many, or a class for an expanded clone.

J gene: TRBJ2-5
V gene: TRBV30
D gene: TRBD1
clone size: few
CDR3 DNA: TGTGCCTGGAGTTCGGGACAGGGCCGGCAAGAGACCCAGTACTTC
CDR3 protein: CAWSSGQGRQETQYF

J gene: TRBJ2-3
V gene: TRBV27
D gene: TRBD2
clone size: NA
CDR3 DNA: TGTGCCAGCAGTTTCGGGACTAGCGGGTGGGATACGCAGTATTTT
CDR3 protein: CASSFGTSGWDTQYF

J gene: TRBJ1-2
V gene: TRBV5-4
D gene: NA
clone size: NA
CDR3 DNA: TGTGCCAGCAGCTTCAAATTGGAGAGGGACTATGGCTACACCTTC
CDR3 protein: CASSFKLERDYGYTF

J gene: TRBJ2-1
V gene: TRBV10-1
D gene: TRBD1
clone size: NA
CDR3 DNA: TGCGCCAGCAGTGACCTAAACAGGGGCTCGGGCAACAATGAGCAGTTCTTC
CDR3 protein: CASSDLNRGSGNNEQFF

J gene: TRBJ1-1
V gene: TRBV6-2/TRBV6-3
D gene: TRBD1
clone size: NA
CDR3 DNA: TGTGCCAGCAGCACCTCGACAGGGGGCGATGAAGCTTTCTTT
CDR3 protein: CASSTSTGGDEAFF

J gene: TRBJ2-5
V gene: TRBV5-5
D gene: TRBD1
clone size: NA
CDR3 DNA: TGTGCCAGCAGTTTTGGGACAGGGGAACGGGAGACCCAGTACTTC
CDR3 protein: CASSFGTGERETQYF

J gene: TRBJ1-2
V gene: TRBV19
D gene: NA
clone size: NA
CDR3 DNA: TGTGCCAGTAGTATAGGGGGCACGTGGCAGAGTAACTATGGCTACACCTTC
CDR3 protein: CASSIGGTWQSNYGYTF

J gene: TRBJ2-1
V gene: TRBV11-3
D gene: TRBD1
clone size: NA
CDR3 DNA: TGTGCCAGCAACTATTACAGGGGACAGCAGTTCTTC
CDR3 protein: CASNYYRGQQFF

J gene: TRBJ1-4
V gene: TRBV4-3
D gene: NA
clone size: NA
CDR3 DNA: TGCGCCAGCAGCCAAGATGCAGGGCTGGATGAAAAACTGTTTTTT
CDR3 protein: CASSQDAGLDEKLFF

J gene: TRBJ1-1
V gene: TRBV19
D gene: NA
clone size: NA
CDR3 DNA: TGTGCCAGTAGTAGTTGGGGGGAAACTGAAGCTTTCTTT
CDR3 protein: CASSSWGETEAFF

J gene: TRBJ1-6
V gene: TRBV27
D gene: TRBD1
clone size: NA
CDR3 DNA: TGTGCCAGTATGGACAGGAGACTTCTAAGGGCCCTCCACTTT
CDR3 protein: CASMDRRLLRALHF

J gene: TRBJ1-1
V gene: TRBV19
D gene: NA
clone size: NA
CDR3 DNA: TGTGCCAGTAGTATCCAGGGGTACACTGAAGCTTTCTTT
CDR3 protein: CASSIQGYTEAFF

J gene: TRBJ2-1
V gene: TRBV6-2/TRBV6-3
D gene: TRBD2
clone size: few
CDR3 DNA: TGTGCCAGCAGTGGGGGGGGCAATGAGCAGTTCTTC
CDR3 protein: CASSGGGNEQFF

J gene: TRBJ1-3
V gene: TRBV27
D gene: NA
clone size: NA
CDR3 DNA: TGTGCCAGCAGTTTGGTTGGGGGGGAGGGAACTGGAAACACCATATATTTT
CDR3 protein: CASSLVGGEGTGNTIYF

J gene: TRBJ1-6
V gene: TRBV9
D gene: NA
clone size: NA
CDR3 DNA: TGTGCCAGCAGCGTAGGGGGGCCTAAATCGAATTCACCCCTCCACTTT
CDR3 protein: CASSVGGPKSNSPLHF

J gene: TRBJ1-2
V gene: TRBV4-3
D gene: NA
clone size: NA
CDR3 DNA: TGCGCCAGCAGCCAAGATCTACTCTATGGCTACACCTTC
CDR3 protein: CASSQDLLYGYTF

J gene: TRBJ2-2
V gene: TRBV11-2
D gene: NA
clone size: NA
CDR3 DNA: TGTGCCAGCAGCTTAAGCCCGGGAGCCACCGGGGAGCTGTTTTTT
CDR3 protein: CASSLSPGATGELFF

J gene: TRBJ1-2
V gene: TRBV5-8
D gene: NA
clone size: NA
CDR3 DNA: TGTGCCAGCAGCCCCCGGGACACCCGATATGGCTACACCTTC
CDR3 protein: CASSPRDTRYGYTF

J gene: TRBJ1-4
V gene: TRBV3-1/TRBV3-2
D gene: NA
clone size: once
CDR3 DNA: TGTGCCAGCAGCCAAGACACAATGCCGAATGAAAAACTGTTTTTT
CDR3 protein: CASSQDTMPNEKLFF

J gene: TRBJ1-4
V gene: TRBV23-1
D gene: TRBD1
clone size: NA
CDR3 DNA: TGCGCCAGCAGTCAGGCAGATTCCGGGACAGGTTATACGGATTCGCGAGTGGTTGAAAAACTGTTTTTT
CDR3 protein: CASSQADSGTGYTDSRVVEKLFF

J gene: TRBJ2-3
V gene: TRBV19
D gene: NA
clone size: NA
CDR3 DNA: TGTGCCAGTTCCGAGGACACAGATACGCAGTATTTT
CDR3 protein: CASSEDTDTQYF

J gene: TRBJ2-2
V gene: TRBV5-5
D gene: NA
clone size: NA
CDR3 DNA: TGTGCCAGCAGCTTGGTGGCAGGGGGAGGCACCGGGGAGCTGTTTTTT
CDR3 protein: CASSLVAGGGTGELFF